This T cell receptor (beta chain) was captured by sequencing in a study of OX40 agonist ivuxolimab in advanced cancers. Overall study: The treatment was a fully human IgG2 OX40 agonist, ivuxolimab. Notes on the study in general: Antigen specificity was not determined for the expanded peripheral T cells.

Sequenced by immunoSEQ multiplex PCR; TCRdb stores in-frame clones only, minus some. This sample yields roughly 8,000 clones, of which just under 75% are seen a single time; roughly three fifths belongs to the top ten. CDR3 length: 12 residues. With 6 bases removed from V and 4 bases from J, the gap between germline ends came to 7 bases. Germline V lookup: CDR1 SGHKS, CDR2 YYEKEE (reference sequence). Turning to this clone: The antigen remains undetermined.

The sequence derives from an adult with an advanced solid tumor such as melanoma, head and neck, liver or kidney cancer. Sequencing was performed on CD4+ or CD8+ T cells sorted from blood, taken in a trial of the OX40 agonist ivuxolimab. The chain is built from TRBV5-5 and TRBJ2-2; D remains unclear. In DNA, the CDR3 is TGTGCCAGCATTGGGCGCACCGGGGAGCTGTTTTTT. It codes for CASIGRTGELFF. The entire variable domain, with the rest obtained from reference TRBV5-5 and TRBJ2-2, is as follows: DAGVTQSPTHLIKTRGQQVTLRCSPISGHKSVSWYQQVLGQGPQFIFQYYEKEERGRGNFPDRFSARQFPNYSSELNVNALLLGDSALYLCASIGRTGELFFGEGSRLTVL.